The clone carrying this TCR beta chain has a count of ten or more. As yet, its antigen is unknown. From germline, CDR1 is SGDLS and CDR2 YYNGEE. V trimming: 4 bases; J trimming: 4 bases; junction bases outside the gene matches: 11. CDR3 length: 16 residues. These data belong to a study of identical twins. Study observations and caveats: The analysis was cross-sectional rather than longitudinal within donors.

One entry per CDR3 protein, called by TCRdb with MiXCR from the 5' RACE reads. The sample lists nearly 250,000 distinct CDR3 sequences, about 7.3% seen once, with roughly 3.7% in the top ten. In addition, the sample was reused for a study of yellow fever vaccine responses in identical twins. This second study notes: Twins' vaccine T cell response reportedly seemed partly convergent, partly personalized.

Sequencing was carried out using memory (CD45RO+) T cells sorted from blood. The clonotype was recovered from a woman younger than 30 in good health. This sequence joins TRBV9 and TRBJ2-1; 7 bases fit TRBD2. CDR3 nucleotide sequence: TGTGCCAGCAGCCCTAAGCTACTAGCGCTGTACAATGAGCAGTTCTTC. This gives the protein CASSPKLLALYNEQFF.